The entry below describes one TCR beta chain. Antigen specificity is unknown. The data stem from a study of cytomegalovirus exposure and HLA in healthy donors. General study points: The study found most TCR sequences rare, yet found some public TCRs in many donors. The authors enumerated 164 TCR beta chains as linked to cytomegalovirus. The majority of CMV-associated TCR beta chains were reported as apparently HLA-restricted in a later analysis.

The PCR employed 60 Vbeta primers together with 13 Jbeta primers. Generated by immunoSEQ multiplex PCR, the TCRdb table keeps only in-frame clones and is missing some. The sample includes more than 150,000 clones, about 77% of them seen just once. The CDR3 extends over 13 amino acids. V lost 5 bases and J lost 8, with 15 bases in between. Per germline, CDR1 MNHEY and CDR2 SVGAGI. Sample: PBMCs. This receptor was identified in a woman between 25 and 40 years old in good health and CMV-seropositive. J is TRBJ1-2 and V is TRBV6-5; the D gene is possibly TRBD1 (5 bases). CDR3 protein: CASSQGPRRGYTF. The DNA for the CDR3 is TGTGCCAGCAGTCAGGGCCCCCGGCGAGGCTACACCTTC.